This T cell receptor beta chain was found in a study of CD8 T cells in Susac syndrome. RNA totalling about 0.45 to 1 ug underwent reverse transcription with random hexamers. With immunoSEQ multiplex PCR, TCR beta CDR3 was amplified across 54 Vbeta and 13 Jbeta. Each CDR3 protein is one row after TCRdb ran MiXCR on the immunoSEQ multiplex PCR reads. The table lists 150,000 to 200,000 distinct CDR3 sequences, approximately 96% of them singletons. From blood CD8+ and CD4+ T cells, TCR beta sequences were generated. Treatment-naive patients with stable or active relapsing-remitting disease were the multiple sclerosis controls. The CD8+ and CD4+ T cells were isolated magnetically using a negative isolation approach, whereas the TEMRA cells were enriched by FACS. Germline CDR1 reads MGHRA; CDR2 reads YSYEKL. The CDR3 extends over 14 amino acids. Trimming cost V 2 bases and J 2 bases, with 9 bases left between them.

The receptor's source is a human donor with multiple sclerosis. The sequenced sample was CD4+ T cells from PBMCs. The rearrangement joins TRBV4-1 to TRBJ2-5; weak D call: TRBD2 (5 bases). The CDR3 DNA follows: TGCGCCAGCAGCCAAAGGGAGTGGCAAGAGACCCAGTACTTC. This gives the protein CASSQREWQETQYF.